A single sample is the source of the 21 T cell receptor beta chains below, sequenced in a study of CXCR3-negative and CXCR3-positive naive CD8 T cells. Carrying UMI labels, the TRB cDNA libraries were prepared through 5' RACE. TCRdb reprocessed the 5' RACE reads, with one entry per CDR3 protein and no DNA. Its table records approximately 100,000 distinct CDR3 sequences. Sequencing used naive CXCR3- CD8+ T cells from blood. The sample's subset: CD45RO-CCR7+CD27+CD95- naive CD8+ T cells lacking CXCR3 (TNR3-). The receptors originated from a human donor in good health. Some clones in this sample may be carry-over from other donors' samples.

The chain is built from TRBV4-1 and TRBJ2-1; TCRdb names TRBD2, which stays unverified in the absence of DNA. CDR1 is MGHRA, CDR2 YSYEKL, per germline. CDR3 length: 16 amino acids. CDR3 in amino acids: CASSQVLAGVLHEQFF.

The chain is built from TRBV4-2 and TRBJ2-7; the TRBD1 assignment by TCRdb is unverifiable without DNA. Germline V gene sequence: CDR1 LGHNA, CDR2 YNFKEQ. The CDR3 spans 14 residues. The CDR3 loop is CASSQDRVDYEQYF.

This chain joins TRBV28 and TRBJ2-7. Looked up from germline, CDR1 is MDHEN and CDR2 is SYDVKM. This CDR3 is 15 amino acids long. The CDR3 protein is CASSLIPKSSYEQYF.

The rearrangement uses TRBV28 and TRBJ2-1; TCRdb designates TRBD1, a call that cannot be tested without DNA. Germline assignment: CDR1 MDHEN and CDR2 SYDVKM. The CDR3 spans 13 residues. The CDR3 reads CASSRLTDNEQFF.

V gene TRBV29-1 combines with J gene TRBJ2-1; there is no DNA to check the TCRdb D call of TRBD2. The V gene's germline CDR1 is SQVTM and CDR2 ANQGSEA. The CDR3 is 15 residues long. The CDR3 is CSVEQAGVSYNEQFF.

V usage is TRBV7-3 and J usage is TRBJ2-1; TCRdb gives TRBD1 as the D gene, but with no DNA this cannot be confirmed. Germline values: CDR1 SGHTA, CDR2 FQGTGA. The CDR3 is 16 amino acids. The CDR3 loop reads CASSPNRGASKDEQFF. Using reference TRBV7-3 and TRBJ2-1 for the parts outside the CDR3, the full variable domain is GAGVSQTPSNKVTEKGKYVELRCDPISGHTALYWYRQSLGQGPEFLIYFQGTGAADDSGLPNDRFFAVRPEGSVSTLKIQRTERGDSAVYLCASSPNRGASKDEQFFGPGTRLTVL.

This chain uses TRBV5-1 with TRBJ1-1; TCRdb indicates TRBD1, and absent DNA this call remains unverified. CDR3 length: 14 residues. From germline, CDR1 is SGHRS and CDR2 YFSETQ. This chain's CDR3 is CASSLGQGEAEAFF.

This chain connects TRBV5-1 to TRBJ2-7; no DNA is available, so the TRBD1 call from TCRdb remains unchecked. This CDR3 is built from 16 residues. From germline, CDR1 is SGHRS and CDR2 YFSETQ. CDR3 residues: CASSSSGQLGTYEQYF.

This chain's CDR3 is CASSPGRGLAGDEQFF. The rearrangement joins TRBV28 to TRBJ2-1; TCRdb gives TRBD2 as the D gene, but with no DNA this cannot be confirmed. The CDR3 has 16 residues. The germline V gene has CDR1 MDHEN and CDR2 SYDVKM.

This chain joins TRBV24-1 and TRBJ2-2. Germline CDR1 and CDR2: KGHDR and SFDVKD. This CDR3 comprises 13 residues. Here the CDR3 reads CATSDLSPGELFF.

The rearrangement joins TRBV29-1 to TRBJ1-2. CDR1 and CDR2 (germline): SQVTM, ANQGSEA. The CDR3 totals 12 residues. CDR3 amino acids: CSVERPNYGYTF.

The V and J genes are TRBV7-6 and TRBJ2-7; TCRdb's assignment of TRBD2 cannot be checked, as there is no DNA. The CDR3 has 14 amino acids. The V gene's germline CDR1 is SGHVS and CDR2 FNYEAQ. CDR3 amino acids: CASRTLAGGYEQYF.

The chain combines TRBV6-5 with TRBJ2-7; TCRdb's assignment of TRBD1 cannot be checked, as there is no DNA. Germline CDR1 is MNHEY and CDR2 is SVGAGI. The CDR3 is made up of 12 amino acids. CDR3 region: CASSPGTPPVVF.

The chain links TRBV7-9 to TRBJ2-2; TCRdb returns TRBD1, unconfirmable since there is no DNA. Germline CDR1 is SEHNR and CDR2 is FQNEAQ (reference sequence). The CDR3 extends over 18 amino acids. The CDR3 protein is CASSVNLGVPANTGELFF.

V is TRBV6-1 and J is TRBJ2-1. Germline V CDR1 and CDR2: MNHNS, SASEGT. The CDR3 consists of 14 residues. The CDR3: CASSDGRDYNEQFF.

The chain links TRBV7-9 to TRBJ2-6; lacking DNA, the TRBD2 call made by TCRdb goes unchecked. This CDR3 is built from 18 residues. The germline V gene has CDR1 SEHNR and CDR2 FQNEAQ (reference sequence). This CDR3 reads CASSLAFLEGAGANVLTF.

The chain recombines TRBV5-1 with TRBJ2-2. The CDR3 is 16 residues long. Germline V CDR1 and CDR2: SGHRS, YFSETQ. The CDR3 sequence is CASSLESTWDTGELFF.

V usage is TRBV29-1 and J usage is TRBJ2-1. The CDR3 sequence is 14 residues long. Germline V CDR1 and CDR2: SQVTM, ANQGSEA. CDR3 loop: CSVEGDFSYNEQFF.

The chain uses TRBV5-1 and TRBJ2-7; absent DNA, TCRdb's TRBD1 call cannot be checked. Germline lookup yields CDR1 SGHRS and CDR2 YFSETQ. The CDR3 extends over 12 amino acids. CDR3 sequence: CASSYFREEQYF.

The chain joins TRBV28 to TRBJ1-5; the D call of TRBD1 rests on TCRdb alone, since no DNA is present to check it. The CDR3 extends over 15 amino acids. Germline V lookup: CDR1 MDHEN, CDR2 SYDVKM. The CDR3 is CASSPTGQGDQPQHF.

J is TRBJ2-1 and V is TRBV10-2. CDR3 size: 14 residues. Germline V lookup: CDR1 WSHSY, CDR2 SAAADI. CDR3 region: CASSQRTSYNEQFF.